This T cell receptor beta chain is drawn from a study of cytomegalovirus exposure and HLA in healthy donors. The V gene's germline CDR1 is LNHDA and CDR2 SQIVND (reference sequence). V was cut by 6 bases and J by 0 bases, with 8 bases left in between. The CDR3 has 13 amino acids. Study-level points and caveats: When analyzed later, the rates of TCR association showed variation by HLA locus, with DRB1 the most and HLA-C the fewest.

The PCR used 60 Vbeta and 13 Jbeta primers. Sequenced by immunoSEQ multiplex PCR; TCRdb stores in-frame clones only, minus some. In the table there are over 95,000 clones, approximately 80% of which are singletons. About this clone: The target antigen is unknown.

Material: PBMCs. The clonotype was recovered from a man in his forties in good health and CMV-seropositive. The gene calls are TRBV19 and TRBJ1-1; unclear D gene. Here the CDR3 reads CASSPTMNTEAFF. The CDR3 bases are TGTGCCAGTAGCCCGACTATGAACACTGAAGCTTTCTTT.